Sequencing of this T cell receptor beta chain was carried out in a study of blood T cells in healthy people across ages. About the research overall: The capture of about one barcoded beta molecule per two T cells was achieved by template switching.

Losses at the gene ends were 0 bases for V and 5 bases for J; bases not matched to a gene: 13. The CDR3 has 18 amino acids. CDR1 is SGHRS, CDR2 YFSETQ, per germline. Study-wide findings and caveats: Because donor CMV status was unknown, expanded clonotype changes were possibly confounded.

Together with a sample-barcoded 5' primer, a J-beta primer mix was included in a second PCR lasting about 7 to 12 cycles. TCRdb fed the 5' RACE reads into MiXCR, producing one record per CDR3 protein. This sample yields some 920,000 distinct CDR3 sequences, of which 51% are seen a single time; 20% to 25% belongs to the top ten. The sample holds a few counts of this clonotype. No antigen is known for it. The chain combines TRBV5-1 with TRBJ2-5, with 10 bases identical to TRBD2. The TCR was taken from a woman aged 60-75 years in good health. Material: blood. The CDR3 reads CASSLVLAGARGSETQYF. CDR3 DNA sequence: TGCGCCAGCAGCTTGGTCCTAGCGGGAGCCAGAGGGTCGGAGACCCAGTACTTC.